The 30 T cell receptor beta chains reported below all come from one sample, sequenced in a study of T-cell memory formation after mild COVID-19. One entry per CDR3 protein, called by TCRdb with MiXCR from the 5' RACE reads. Counted here are around 220,000 distinct CDR3 sequences, less than 20% occurring once; the ten biggest clones make up 3% to 4.5%. The sequenced sample consisted of PBMCs or a T cell subset sorted from them (not recorded which). These receptors all stem from a man younger than 35 who had mild COVID-19 (a few samples of this study predate the infection). Cell type and time point are not known.

This chain uses TRBV20-1 with TRBJ1-1; 9 nucleotides match TRBD1. V was pared by 4 bases and J by 0 bases, with 12 bases of the junction left unmatched. This CDR3 is built from 17 residues. Germline-derived CDR1 and CDR2 are DFQATT and SNEGSKA (reference sequence). The CDR3 bases are TGCAGTGCTACTTTGAACAGGGGGCTCTCCTTGAACACTGAAGCTTTCTTT. This encodes CSATLNRGLSLNTEAFF.

This clonotype has a handful of counts. The chain links TRBV20-1 to TRBJ1-3; D is unresolved. The CDR3 covers 13 residues. Germline CDR1 and CDR2: DFQATT and SNEGSKA (reference sequence). Deletions cut 3 bases from V and 6 bases from J, with 12 bases between. CDR3 DNA sequence: TGCAGTGCTAGTTACTCTCCCCCAAACACCATATATTTT. Translated: CSASYSPPNTIYF.

The V and J genes are TRBV7-2 and TRBJ1-2, with unresolved D. Germline assignment: CDR1 SGHTA and CDR2 FQGNSA. V lost 6 bases to trimming and J lost 6 bases, with 14 bases between them. The CDR3 totals 13 residues. The CDR3 coding sequence is TGTGCCAGCAGTACGAGGAACGGTGATGGCTACACCTTC. Protein sequence: CASSTRNGDGYTF.

This chain links TRBV19 with TRBJ1-2, with D unclear. Per germline, CDR1 LNHDA and CDR2 SQIVND (reference sequence). Trimming shortened V by 8 bases and J by 2 bases, and 18 bases separated the two germline ends. This CDR3 is built from 15 residues. The CDR3 loop is CASGYSWTDNYGYTF. Here the CDR3 DNA reads TGTGCCAGTGGCTACTCTTGGACCGACAACTATGGCTACACCTTC.

The chain couples TRBV6-5 to TRBJ1-4, with D possibly being TRBD1 (6 bases). Germline V gives CDR1 MNHEY, CDR2 SVGAGI. CDR3 size: 16 residues. The ends were cut back, 0 bases at V and 8 bases at J, with 16 bases in the middle. The CDR3 DNA reads TGTGCCAGCAGTTACTCGAATCCAGGGGACGAAGAAAAACTGTTTTTT. Translated: CASSYSNPGDEEKLFF.

The chain employs TRBV7-6 and TRBJ2-5; D uncertain. The CDR3 is 14 residues long. Germline values: CDR1 SGHVS, CDR2 FNYEAQ. Deletions cut 4 bases from V and 5 bases from J, with 14 bases between. The CDR3 coding sequence is TGTGCCAGCAGCTCCGACCGCGAGTGGGAGACCCAGTACTTC. Translation gives CASSSDREWETQYF.

The V call is TRBV12-3 or TRBV12-4, the J call TRBJ1-5; 10 positions match TRBD1. Trimming at V came to 5 bases and at J to 0 bases, leaving 13 bases not matched to a gene. This CDR3 region has 19 residues. The CDR3 reads CASSPPRDRGPYSNQPQHF. CDR3 coding DNA: TGTGCCAGCAGTCCCCCGCGGGACAGGGGACCCTATAGCAATCAGCCCCAGCATTTT.

This clonotype occurred a few times. The chain joins TRBV20-1 to TRBJ1-3; D gene ambiguous. V was pared by 6 bases and J by 2 bases, with 8 bases between. The CDR3 sequence is 12 residues long. The germline gives CDR1 DFQATT, CDR2 SNEGSKA (reference sequence). The CDR3, as DNA: TGCAGTGCCGGGAGACCTGGAAACACCATATATTTT. Its protein is CSAGRPGNTIYF.

This clonotype was counted only a few times. This chain uses TRBV7-9 with TRBJ2-2; no clear D. Trimming cost V 2 bases and J 4 bases, with 8 bases left between them. Germline V CDR1 and CDR2: SEHNR, FQNEAQ (reference sequence). The CDR3 consists of 14 residues. The CDR3 reads CASSLTVITGELFF. In nucleotides, the CDR3 is TGTGCCAGCAGCTTAACGGTGATCACCGGGGAGCTGTTTTTT.

This clonotype came up once. The chain employs TRBV18 and TRBJ1-5, with D perhaps TRBD1 (6 bases). V lost 4 bases, J lost 4 bases, and 11 bases lay in between. The CDR3 covers 14 residues. Per germline, CDR1 KGHSH and CDR2 LQKENI. The CDR3 spells CASSLTDRNQPQHF. CDR3 bases: TGTGCCAGCTCACTCACGGACAGAAATCAGCCCCAGCATTTT.

This clonotype was detected ten times or more. The gene calls are TRBV11-2 and TRBJ2-2; D is unclear. V was cut by 2 bases and J by 3 bases, with 7 bases left in between. Germline lookup yields CDR1 SGHAT and CDR2 FQNNGV. CDR3 length: 14 amino acids. CDR3 sequence reads: CASSLSRHTGELFF. The CDR3 DNA reads TGTGCCAGCAGCTTATCCAGGCACACCGGGGAGCTGTTTTTT. Combining the CDR3 with reference TRBV11-2 and TRBJ2-2 gives the whole variable domain EAGVAQSPRYKIIEKRQSVAFWCNPISGHATLYWYQQILGQGPKLLIQFQNNGVVDDSQLPKDRFSAERLKGVDSTLKIQPAKLEDSAVYLCASSLSRHTGELFFGEGSRLTVL.

This clonotype was recorded a few times. This chain's CDR3 is CASSQGGGAYTDTQYF. The DNA of the CDR3 is TGTGCCAGCAGCCAAGGCGGCGGGGCCTACACAGATACGCAGTATTTT. The chain is built from TRBV14 and TRBJ2-3; D is perhaps TRBD2 (6 bases). This CDR3 has 16 amino acids. The germline V gene encodes CDR1 SGHDN and CDR2 FVKESK. V was shortened by 1 base and J by 2 bases, with 13 bases between the two germline ends.

This chain uses TRBV7-2 with TRBJ1-2, with 8 bases identical to TRBD1. This CDR3 is 15 amino acids long. V lost 5 bases to trimming and J lost 8 bases; unmatched junction nucleotides: 13. Germline CDR1 reads SGHTA; CDR2 reads FQGNSA. The CDR3 region has the DNA TGTGCCAGCAGCACAAGGACAGGGAGGGACAAGGGCTACACCTTC. It specifies CASSTRTGRDKGYTF. The full variable domain, its missing parts supplied by reference TRBV7-2 and TRBJ1-2, is GAGVSQSPSNKVTEKGKDVELRCDPISGHTALYWYRQSLGQGLEFLIYFQGNSAPDKSGLPSDRFSAERTGGSVSTLTIQRTQQEDSAVYLCASSTRTGRDKGYTFGSGTRLTVV.

The chain uses TRBV20-1 and TRBJ2-5, with D maybe TRBD2 (6 bases). The length of the CDR3 is 14 residues. Germline values: CDR1 DFQATT, CDR2 SNEGSKA (reference sequence). V gave up 5 bases and J gave up 8 bases, with 21 bases separating them. The CDR3 here is CSAGPLLVGGTQYF. The DNA of the CDR3 is TGCAGTGCTGGGCCCTTATTAGTGGGGGGAACCCAGTACTTC.

This clonotype was found a few times. The junction does not match germline at one end; this may be a read error. This sequence joins TRBV2 and TRBJ1-2, with D unresolved. CDR1 and CDR2 (germline): SNHLY, FYNNEI. This CDR3 has 8 amino acids. The CDR3 DNA follows: TGTGCCAGCAGCGAAGACACCTTC. Translation gives CASSEDTF.

This clonotype was counted between two and nine times. The V call is TRBV20-1, the J call TRBJ1-5, with D unresolved. The CDR3 runs to 12 residues. Per the germline V gene, CDR1 is DFQATT and CDR2 is SNEGSKA (reference sequence). V was cut by 7 bases and J by 1 base, with 8 bases left in between. The CDR3: CSVGSSNQPQHF. Written as DNA, the CDR3 is TGCAGTGTCGGGAGCAGCAATCAGCCCCAGCATTTT.

This chain joins TRBV5-1 and TRBJ1-1; no clear D gene. The V and J ends lost 4 bases and 0 bases respectively, with 10 bases between them. The CDR3 length is 14 residues. Germline assignment: CDR1 SGHRS and CDR2 YFSETQ. The CDR3 nucleotides are TGCGCCAGCAGCAAGACGGGGATGAACACTGAAGCTTTCTTT. Translated: CASSKTGMNTEAFF. The full variable domain, completed using reference TRBV5-1 and TRBJ1-1, is KAGVTQTPRYLIKTRGQQVTLSCSPISGHRSVSWYQQTPGQGLQFLFEYFSETQRNKGNFPGRFSGRQFSNSRSEMNVSTLELGDSALYLCASSKTGMNTEAFFGQGTRLTVV.

The J gene is TRBJ1-6, the V gene TRBV20-1; 7 positions agree with TRBD1. In germline, CDR1 is DFQATT, CDR2 SNEGSKA (reference sequence). The trim removed 3 bases at V and 7 bases at J, leaving 3 bases unmatched. This CDR3 has 13 amino acids. CDR3 bases: TGCAGTGCTAGGGGGACAGTAAATTCACCCCTCCACTTT. Its protein product is CSARGTVNSPLHF.

The DNA for the CDR3 is TGCGCCAGCAGCTTGAACAGGGGCAAAAACATTCAGTACTTC. As protein: CASSLNRGKNIQYF. This chain connects TRBV5-1 to TRBJ2-4; TRBD1 matches 7 bases. CDR1 and CDR2 from the germline V gene are SGHRS and YFSETQ. J lost 3 bases, V lost 1 base, and 1 base had no gene match. This CDR3 spans 14 amino acids.

This rearrangement joins TRBV18 to TRBJ2-5, with D possibly being TRBD2 (6 bases). The germline CDR1 and CDR2 sequences are KGHSH and LQKENI. The V end was cut by 8 bases, the J end by 2 bases, with 18 bases between. The CDR3 is made up of 15 amino acids. This CDR3 is CASTTTAGGQETQYF. The CDR3 region has the DNA TGTGCCAGCACCACTACGGCCGGGGGTCAAGAGACCCAGTACTTC.

The CDR3 is CASSHRGQDPYSNQPQHF. The CDR3 region has the DNA TGTGCCAGCAGTCACCGGGGGCAGGATCCGTATAGCAATCAGCCCCAGCATTTT. The V and J genes are TRBV6-4 and TRBJ1-5; the D gene is possibly TRBD1 (6 bases). CDR1 is MRHNA, CDR2 SNTAGT, per germline. Trimming left V 5 bases short and J 0 bases short, with 20 bases between. This CDR3 region has 18 residues.

The V and J genes are TRBV5-1 and TRBJ2-1; TRBD2 matches at 9 bases. The CDR3 runs 14 residues. The V segment lost 8 bases and the J segment 8 bases; nucleotides outside the gene matches: 11. From germline, CDR1 is SGHRS and CDR2 YFSETQ. For the CDR3, the DNA is TGCGCCAGTAACTTAGCGGGGGCCGGGGATGAGCAGTTCTTC. This codes for CASNLAGAGDEQFF.

V usage is TRBV5-5 and J usage is TRBJ1-3; D remains unclear. CDR1 and CDR2 from the germline V gene are SGHKS and YYEKEE (reference sequence). The CDR3 loop spans 16 amino acids. The V and J ends lost 2 bases and 0 bases respectively, with 12 bases between them. The CDR3 nucleotides read TGTGCCAGCAGCTTCGGAGCGGCTACCTCTGGAAACACCATATATTTT. This encodes CASSFGAATSGNTIYF.

This clonotype has more than one count but fewer than ten. The chain couples TRBV18 to TRBJ1-4; TRBD1 matches 9 bases. Germline V gene lookup returns CDR1 KGHSH and CDR2 LQKENI. The CDR3 spans 15 residues. V lost 3 bases, J lost 8 bases, and 7 bases stayed unmatched. DNA for the CDR3: TGTGCCAGCTCACCGGGGACAGGGAACGGAGAAAAACTGTTTTTT. It is translated as CASSPGTGNGEKLFF.

This clonotype was detected a few times. The J gene is TRBJ2-3, the V gene TRBV7-9, with 13 bases lining up with TRBD2. The CDR3 spans 15 residues. V was clipped by 5 bases and J by 4 bases; unmatched bases: 3. Germline V gives CDR1 SEHNR, CDR2 FQNEAQ (reference sequence). DNA for the CDR3: TGTGCCAGCAGCGACGGACTAGCGGGGGCAGATACGCAGTATTTT. Translated: CASSDGLAGADTQYF.

The rearrangement joins TRBV6-2 or TRBV6-3 to TRBJ1-1; no definite D call. Trimming took off 6 bases at V and 6 bases at J, with 17 bases between the two ends. The CDR3 contains 14 residues. In germline, CDR1 is MNHEY, CDR2 SVGEGT. The DNA of the CDR3 is TGTGCCAGCAGCGAACGTCCCGGGGTTGCTGAAGCTTTCTTT. Translating it yields CASSERPGVAEAFF.

This clonotype was seen only a few times. The chain carries TRBV28 and TRBJ1-1; the D is unclear. V lost 5 bases and J lost 0, with 10 bases in between. This CDR3 comprises 14 residues. Germline V CDR1 and CDR2: MDHEN, SYDVKM. The CDR3: CASSGVYLNTEAFF. The CDR3 DNA is TGTGCCAGCAGTGGGGTCTACTTGAACACTGAAGCTTTCTTT.

This clonotype was observed a few times. The chain is built from TRBV20-1 and TRBJ2-7; either TRBD1 or TRBD2 may fit D (5 bases each). The CDR3 totals 11 residues. Trimming pared 6 bases from V and 6 bases from J, leaving 12 bases between. Germline CDR1 DFQATT, CDR2 SNEGSKA (reference sequence). The CDR3 here is CSAWDRGEQYF. The CDR3 coding sequence is TGCAGTGCCTGGGACCGCGGCGAGCAGTACTTC.

The J gene is TRBJ2-3, the V gene TRBV5-5, with TRBD2 identical over 8 bases. This CDR3 is 16 amino acids long. Per the germline V gene, CDR1 is SGHKS and CDR2 is YYEKEE (reference sequence). V lost 4 bases, J lost 2 bases, and 9 bases stayed unmatched. In DNA, the CDR3 is TGTGCCAGCAGCACCCCCTCGCGGGGGGCCACAGATACGCAGTATTTT. It specifies CASSTPSRGATDTQYF.

This clonotype was seen only a few times. The chain is built from TRBV10-3 and TRBJ2-3; possible D gene TRBD2, 6 bases. The CDR3 totals 11 residues. Germline lookup yields CDR1 ENHRY and CDR2 SYGVKD. V was shortened by 8 bases and J by 6 bases, with 9 bases between the two germline ends. The CDR3: CAIGGGDTQYF. The CDR3, as DNA: TGTGCCATCGGTGGGGGGGATACGCAGTATTTT.